Given below is one TCR beta chain in context. The target of this receptor is not known. No qualities accompany the bases; no much larger clone lies one base away. Systemically healthy Caucasian individuals from Russia, 35 to 50 in total and aged about 6 to 95 years, were included as donors. Roughly 11 milliliters of peripheral blood were drawn from each donor into EDTA-treated Vacutainer tubes. Ficoll-Paque density-gradient centrifugation was used to isolate PBMCs, with at least 6.5 million per sample. Total RNA, at least 6 micrograms per sample, was extracted from PBMCs with Trizol reagent. Naive CD45RAhigh/CD27high T cell percentages were measured by flow cytometry on a PBMC aliquot from every donor. A distance of 17 bases separates the germline ends of V and J, which lose 0 bases and 6 bases respectively. CDR1 and CDR2 (MGHRA, YSYEKL) derive from the germline V gene. CDR3 length: 17 amino acids, cysteine to phenylalanine. Of all the DNA, just the CDR3 is kept, 51 bases in frame from base 1.

These data belong to a study of blood T cells in healthy people across ages (dated by TCRdb to 2014 to 2015). For context, the study as a whole: In model experiments, roughly one uniquely barcoded TCR beta cDNA molecule per two T cells was captured by template switching. Using deep sequencing normalized with unique cDNA molecular identifiers, the study measured how TCR beta repertoire diversity changes with age. The donors were split into four age groups: young (average roughly 15 years), middle-aged (39), aged (approximately 60) and long-lived (roughly 88). Donors of different ages were randomly distributed across sequencing lanes to avoid experimental bias. The study analyzed two additional independent replicas of 1 million unique cDNA reads from the same blood draw for two donors, one aged 18 to 29 and one aged 80 or older.

Results and caveats for the whole study, not just this receptor: Conclusive comparison of naive and antigen-experienced compartments was prevented by the profiling of bulk unsorted PBMCs. Compared with the aged group, the long-lived group had more naive CD4+ T cells, fewer expanded clones and increased TCR diversity, a pattern suggesting age selection. Observed TCR beta diversity per million T cells fell roughly linearly with age, and a significant reduction was already apparent by age roughly 40. Because the CMV infection status of the donors was unknown, age-related changes in expanded clonotypes may potentially have been confounded. Total diversity estimates from one million sequenced T cells were considered lower bounds and underestimates. Observed TCR beta diversity correlated strongly with the percentage of naive T cells measured by flow cytometry.

Receptor libraries were prepared by 5' RACE. The sample was run on an Illumina HiSeq 2500. The second PCR ran for roughly 7 to 11 cycles and used a J-beta primer mix along with a sample-barcoded 5' primer. A template-switch 5' adaptor carrying 12 random nucleotides introduced a unique molecular identifier onto each TCR beta cDNA molecule. Each sample yielded at least 3 million CDR3-containing paired-end reads. All of the RNA was converted into first-strand cDNA using the Mint cDNA synthesis kit, with a TRBC-specific oligonucleotide serving as the primer. Following uracil-DNA glycosylase treatment, a first 18-cycle PCR with universal primers M1SS and BC2_uni_R was performed on all cDNA. Concerning the study's data processing: Normalization of each sample was performed by random selection of 1 million high-quality reads, each carrying a distinct molecular identifier. Instead of being binned into consensus sequences, reads with shared molecular identifiers were discarded. CDR3 identification, clonotype clustering and error correction used MiTCR with a Q25 quality threshold and the strictest error-elimination algorithm. A nonparametric unseen species model using Euler transformation provided a lower-bound estimate of total TCR beta diversity. In TCRdb, the public reads were trimmed at Q25 with fastp and aligned with MiXCR, with productive beta chains retained. Duplicate CDR3 protein sequences are folded into a single record with the most common DNA and genes. It is TCRdb's table, rather than the study itself, that gives the V and J calls and clone size. For this sample the table gives under 2 million distinct CDR3 sequences, of which roughly 30% were detected only once. In total, the top ten clones hold around 11% of the sample.

Source material: blood. The clonotype was recovered from a woman between 25 and 40 years old in good health. Rearrangement joined TRBV4-1 to TRBJ2-2, with an unclear D gene assignment. The bases are TGCGCCAGCAGCCAAGAATCCCCGTTCGGAGAGGCCGGGGAGCTGTTTTTT. Protein translation: CASSQESPFGEAGELFF.